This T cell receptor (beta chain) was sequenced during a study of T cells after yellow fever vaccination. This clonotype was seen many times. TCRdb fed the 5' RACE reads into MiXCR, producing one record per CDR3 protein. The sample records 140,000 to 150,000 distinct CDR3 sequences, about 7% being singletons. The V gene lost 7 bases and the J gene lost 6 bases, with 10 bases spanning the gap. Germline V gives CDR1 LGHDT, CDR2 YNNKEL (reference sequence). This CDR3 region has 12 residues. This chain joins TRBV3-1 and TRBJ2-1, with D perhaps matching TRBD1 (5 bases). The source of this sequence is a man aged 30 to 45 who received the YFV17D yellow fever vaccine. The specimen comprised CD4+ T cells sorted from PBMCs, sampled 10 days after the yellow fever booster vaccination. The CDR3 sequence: CASNSRVNEQFF. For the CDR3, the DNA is TGTGCCAGCAACAGCAGGGTCAATGAGCAGTTCTTC.